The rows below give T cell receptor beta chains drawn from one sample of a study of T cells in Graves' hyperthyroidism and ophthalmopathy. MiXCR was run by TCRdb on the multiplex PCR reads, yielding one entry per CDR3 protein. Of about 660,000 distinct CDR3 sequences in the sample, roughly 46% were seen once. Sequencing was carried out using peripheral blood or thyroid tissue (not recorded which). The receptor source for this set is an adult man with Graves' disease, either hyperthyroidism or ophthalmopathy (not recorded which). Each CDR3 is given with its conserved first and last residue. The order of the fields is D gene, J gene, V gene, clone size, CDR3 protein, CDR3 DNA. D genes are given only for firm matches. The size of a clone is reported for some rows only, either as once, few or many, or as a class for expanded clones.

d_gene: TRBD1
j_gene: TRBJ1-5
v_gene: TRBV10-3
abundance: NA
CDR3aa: CAISESTGDQPQHF
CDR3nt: TGTGCCATCAGTGAGTCGACAGGGGATCAGCCCCAGCATTTT

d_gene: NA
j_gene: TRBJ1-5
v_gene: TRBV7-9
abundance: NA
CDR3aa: CASSLLLGQPQHF
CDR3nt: TGTGCCAGCAGCCTCCTTCTTGGGCAGCCCCAGCATTTT

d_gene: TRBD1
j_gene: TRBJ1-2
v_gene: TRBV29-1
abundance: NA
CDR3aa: CSVKGAGGYGYTF
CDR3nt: TGCAGCGTGAAGGGGGCGGGCGGCTATGGCTACACCTTC

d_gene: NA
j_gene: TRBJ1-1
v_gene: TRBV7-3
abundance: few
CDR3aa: CASSQVQNTEAFF
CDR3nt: TGTGCCAGCAGCCAAGTACAGAACACTGAAGCTTTCTTT

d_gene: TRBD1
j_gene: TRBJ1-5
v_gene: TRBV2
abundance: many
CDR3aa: CASSVQTGDDQPQHF
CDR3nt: TGTGCCAGCAGCGTACAGACAGGGGACGATCAGCCCCAGCATTTT

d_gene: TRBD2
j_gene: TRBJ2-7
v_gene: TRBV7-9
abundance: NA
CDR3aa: CASSPRTSGGTYEQYF
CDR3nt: TGTGCCAGCAGCCCCCGGACTAGCGGGGGGACCTACGAGCAGTACTTC

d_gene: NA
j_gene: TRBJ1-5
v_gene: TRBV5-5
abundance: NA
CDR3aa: CASSPRTLVSNQPQHF
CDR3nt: TGTGCCAGCTCACCACGTACACTCGTTAGCAATCAGCCCCAGCATTTT

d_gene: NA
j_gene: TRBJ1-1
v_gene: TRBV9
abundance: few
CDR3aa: CASSKRQDEAFF
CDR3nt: TGTGCCAGCAGCAAACGACAGGACGAAGCTTTCTTT

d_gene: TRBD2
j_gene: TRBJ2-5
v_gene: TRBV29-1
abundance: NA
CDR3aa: CSVQAGGSETQYF
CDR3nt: TGCAGCGTTCAAGCGGGAGGGTCAGAGACCCAGTACTTC

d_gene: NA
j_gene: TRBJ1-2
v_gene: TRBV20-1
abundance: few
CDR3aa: CSARQSSYGYTF
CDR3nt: TGCAGTGCTCGACAGTCCTCCTATGGCTACACCTTC

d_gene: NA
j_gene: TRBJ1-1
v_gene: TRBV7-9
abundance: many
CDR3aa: CASSHRTAGDTEAFF
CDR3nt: TGTGCCAGCAGCCACCGGACAGCTGGGGACACTGAAGCTTTCTTT

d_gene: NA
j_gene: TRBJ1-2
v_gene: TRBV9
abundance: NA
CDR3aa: CAGSVGGGGYGYTF
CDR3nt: TGTGCCGGCAGCGTAGGAGGGGGTGGCTATGGCTACACCTTC

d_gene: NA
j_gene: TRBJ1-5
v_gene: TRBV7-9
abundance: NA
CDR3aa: CASSSRGDLGNQPQHF
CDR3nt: TGTGCCAGCAGCTCTCGAGGGGATTTAGGCAATCAGCCCCAGCATTTT

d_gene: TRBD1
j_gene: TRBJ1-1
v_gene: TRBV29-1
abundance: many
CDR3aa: CSVESGQGWTEAFF
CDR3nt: TGCAGCGTTGAATCCGGACAGGGTTGGACTGAAGCTTTCTTT

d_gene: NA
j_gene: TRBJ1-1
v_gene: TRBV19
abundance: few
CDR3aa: CASSLMAVAEAFF
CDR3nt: TGTGCCAGCTCCCTTATGGCGGTCGCTGAAGCTTTCTTT

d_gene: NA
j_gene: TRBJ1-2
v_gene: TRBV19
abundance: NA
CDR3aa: CASSTDGASGGYTF
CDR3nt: TGTGCCAGTAGTACAGACGGGGCCTCGGGGGGCTACACCTTC

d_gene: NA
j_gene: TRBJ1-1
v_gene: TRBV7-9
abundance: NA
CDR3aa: CASSLATVNTGRRNTEAFF
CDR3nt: TGTGCCAGCAGCTTAGCGACGGTAAACACCGGACGGAGGAACACTGAAGCTTTCTTT

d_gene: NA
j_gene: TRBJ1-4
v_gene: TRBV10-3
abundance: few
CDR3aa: CAISEAEKLFF
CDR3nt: TGTGCCATCAGTGAAGCTGAAAAACTGTTTTTT

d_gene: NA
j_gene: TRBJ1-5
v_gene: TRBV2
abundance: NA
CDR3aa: CASSPNREGWGQPQHF
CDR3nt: TGTGCCAGCAGTCCTAACCGAGAAGGGTGGGGTCAGCCCCAGCATTTT

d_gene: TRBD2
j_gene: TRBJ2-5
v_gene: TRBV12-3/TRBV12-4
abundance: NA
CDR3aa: CASSLAAGGLGQETQYF
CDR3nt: TGTGCCAGCAGTTTAGCCGCGGGGGGGCTTGGACAAGAGACCCAGTACTTC

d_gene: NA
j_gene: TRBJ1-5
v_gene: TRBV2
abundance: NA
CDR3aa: CASSYSGGAGQPQHF
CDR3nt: TGTGCCAGCAGTTACTCCGGGGGGGCCGGACAGCCCCAGCATTTT

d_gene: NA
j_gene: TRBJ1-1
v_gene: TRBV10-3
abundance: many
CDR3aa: CAISAVNTEAFF
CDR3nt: TGTGCCATCAGTGCAGTGAACACTGAAGCTTTCTTT

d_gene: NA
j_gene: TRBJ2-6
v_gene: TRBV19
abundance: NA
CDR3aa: CASSIIESSGANVLTF
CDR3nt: TGTGCCAGTAGTATTATAGAATCCTCTGGGGCCAACGTCCTGACTTTC

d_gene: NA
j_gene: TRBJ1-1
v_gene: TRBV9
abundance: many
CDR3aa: CASSKDGPNTEAFF
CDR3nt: TGTGCCAGCAGTAAAGACGGGCCGAACACTGAAGCTTTCTTT

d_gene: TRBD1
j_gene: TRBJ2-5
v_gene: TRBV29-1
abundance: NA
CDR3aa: CSVVTGGETQYF
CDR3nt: TGCAGCGTTGTCACAGGGGGGGAGACCCAGTACTTC

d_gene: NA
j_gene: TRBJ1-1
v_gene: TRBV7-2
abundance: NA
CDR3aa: CASSQGRTDEAFF
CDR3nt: TGTGCCAGCAGCCAAGGGCGGACAGATGAAGCTTTCTTT

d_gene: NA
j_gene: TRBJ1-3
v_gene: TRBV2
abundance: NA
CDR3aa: CVSIDSHYGNTIYF
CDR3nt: TGTGTCAGCATTGACTCCCATTATGGAAACACCATATATTTT

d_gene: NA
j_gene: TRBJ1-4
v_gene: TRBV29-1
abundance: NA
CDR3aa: CSVAGFGTNEKLFF
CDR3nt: TGCAGCGTTGCAGGGTTTGGAACTAATGAAAAACTGTTTTTT

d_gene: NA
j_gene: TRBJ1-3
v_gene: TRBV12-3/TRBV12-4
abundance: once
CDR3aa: CASSRKVGSGNTIYF
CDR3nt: TGTGCCAGCAGCAGAAAAGTGGGCTCTGGAAACACCATATATTTT

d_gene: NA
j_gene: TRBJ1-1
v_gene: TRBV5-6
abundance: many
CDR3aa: CASSFGGDTEAFF
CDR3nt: TGTGCCAGCAGCTTCGGAGGAGACACTGAAGCTTTCTTT

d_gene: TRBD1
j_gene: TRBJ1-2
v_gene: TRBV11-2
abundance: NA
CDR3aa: CASSQMTGVYGYTF
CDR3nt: TGTGCCAGCAGCCAAATGACAGGGGTTTATGGCTACACCTTC

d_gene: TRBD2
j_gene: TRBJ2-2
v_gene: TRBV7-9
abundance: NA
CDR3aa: CASSRWTSGELFF
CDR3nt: TGTGCCAGCAGCCGCTGGACTAGCGGGGAGCTGTTTTTT

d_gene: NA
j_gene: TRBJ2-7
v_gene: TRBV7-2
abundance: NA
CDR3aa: CASSLVGASSYEQYF
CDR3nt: TGTGCCAGCAGCTTAGTAGGGGCCAGTTCCTACGAGCAGTACTTC

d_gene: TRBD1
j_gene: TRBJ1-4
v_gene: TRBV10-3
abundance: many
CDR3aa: CAIRGTGENEKLFF
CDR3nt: TGTGCCATCAGAGGGACAGGGGAGAATGAAAAACTGTTTTTT

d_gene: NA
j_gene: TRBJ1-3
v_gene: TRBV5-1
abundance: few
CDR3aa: CASSLRPGDPGNTIYF
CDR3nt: TGCGCCAGCAGCTTGCGGCCGGGCGACCCTGGAAACACCATATATTTT

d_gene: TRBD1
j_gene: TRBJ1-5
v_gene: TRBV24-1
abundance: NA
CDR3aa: CAAGGRDQPQHF
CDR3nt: TGTGCCGCAGGGGGCAGGGATCAGCCCCAGCATTTT

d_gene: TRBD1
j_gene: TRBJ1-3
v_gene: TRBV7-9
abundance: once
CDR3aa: CASSSGQRDTIYF
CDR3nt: TGTGCCAGCAGCTCGGGACAGCGGGACACCATATATTTT

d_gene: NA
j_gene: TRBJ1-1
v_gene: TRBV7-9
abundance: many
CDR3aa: CASSLGRSAIKAFF
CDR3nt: TGTGCCAGCAGCTTAGGACGTTCGGCAATTAAAGCTTTCTTT

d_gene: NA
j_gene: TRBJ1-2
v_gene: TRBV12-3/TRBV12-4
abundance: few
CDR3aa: CASSLGAAPQNGYTF
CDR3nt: TGTGCCAGCAGTTTAGGGGCGGCCCCTCAGAATGGCTACACCTTC

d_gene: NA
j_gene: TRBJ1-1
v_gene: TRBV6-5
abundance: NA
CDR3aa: CASSYLAGAAFF
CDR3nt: TGTGCCAGCAGTTACCTTGCCGGGGCAGCTTTCTTT

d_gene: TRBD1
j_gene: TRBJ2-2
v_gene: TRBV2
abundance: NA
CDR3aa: CASDRADTGELFF
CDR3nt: TGTGCCAGCGACAGGGCGGACACCGGGGAGCTGTTTTTT

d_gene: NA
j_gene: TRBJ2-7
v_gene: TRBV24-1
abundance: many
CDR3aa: CATSDAGEQYF
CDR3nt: TGTGCCACCAGTGATGCAGGCGAGCAGTACTTC

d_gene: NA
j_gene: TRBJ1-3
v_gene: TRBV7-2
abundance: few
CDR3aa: CASSSSPGSGNTIYF
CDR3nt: TGTGCCAGCAGCTCTAGCCCAGGCTCTGGAAACACCATATATTTT

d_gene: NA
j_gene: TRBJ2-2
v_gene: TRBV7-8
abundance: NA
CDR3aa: CASSLVRGTGELFF
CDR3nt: TGTGCCAGCAGCTTAGTTCGGGGTACCGGGGAGCTGTTTTTT

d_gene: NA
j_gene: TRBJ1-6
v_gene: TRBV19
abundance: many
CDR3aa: CASSITDTPLHF
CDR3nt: TGTGCCAGTAGTATTACGGATACACCCCTCCACTTT

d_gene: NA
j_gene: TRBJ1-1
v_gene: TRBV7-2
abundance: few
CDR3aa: CASSGGRRNTEAFF
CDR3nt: TGTGCCAGCAGCGGGGGACGCCGGAACACTGAAGCTTTCTTT

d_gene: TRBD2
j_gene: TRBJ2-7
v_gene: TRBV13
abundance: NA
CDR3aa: CASSPPTSGVAYEQYF
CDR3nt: TGTGCCAGCAGCCCCCCGACTAGCGGTGTTGCCTACGAGCAGTACTTC

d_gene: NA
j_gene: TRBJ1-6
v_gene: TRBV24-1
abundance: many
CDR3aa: CATSPGRNSPLHF
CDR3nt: TGTGCCACCAGTCCAGGGAGGAATTCACCCCTCCACTTT

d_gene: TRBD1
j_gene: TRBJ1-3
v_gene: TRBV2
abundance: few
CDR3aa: CASSSTGESGNTIYF
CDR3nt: TGTGCCAGCAGCTCTACAGGGGAGTCTGGAAACACCATATATTTT

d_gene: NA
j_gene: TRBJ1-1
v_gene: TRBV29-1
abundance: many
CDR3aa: CSVADSATEAFF
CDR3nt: TGCAGCGTTGCTGACAGTGCCACTGAAGCTTTCTTT

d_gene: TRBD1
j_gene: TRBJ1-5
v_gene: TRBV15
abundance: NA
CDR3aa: CATSSRDRGPGQPQHF
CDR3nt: TGTGCCACCAGCAGCCGGGACAGGGGGCCGGGACAGCCCCAGCATTTT

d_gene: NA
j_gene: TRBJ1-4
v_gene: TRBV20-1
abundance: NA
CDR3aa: CSARDARGEEKLFF
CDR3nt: TGCAGTGCTAGAGATGCGAGGGGGGAGGAAAAACTGTTTTTT

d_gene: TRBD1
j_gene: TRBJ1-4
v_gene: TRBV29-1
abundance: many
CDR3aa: CSATRDSNEKLFF
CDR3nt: TGCAGCGCCACCCGGGACAGTAATGAAAAACTGTTTTTT